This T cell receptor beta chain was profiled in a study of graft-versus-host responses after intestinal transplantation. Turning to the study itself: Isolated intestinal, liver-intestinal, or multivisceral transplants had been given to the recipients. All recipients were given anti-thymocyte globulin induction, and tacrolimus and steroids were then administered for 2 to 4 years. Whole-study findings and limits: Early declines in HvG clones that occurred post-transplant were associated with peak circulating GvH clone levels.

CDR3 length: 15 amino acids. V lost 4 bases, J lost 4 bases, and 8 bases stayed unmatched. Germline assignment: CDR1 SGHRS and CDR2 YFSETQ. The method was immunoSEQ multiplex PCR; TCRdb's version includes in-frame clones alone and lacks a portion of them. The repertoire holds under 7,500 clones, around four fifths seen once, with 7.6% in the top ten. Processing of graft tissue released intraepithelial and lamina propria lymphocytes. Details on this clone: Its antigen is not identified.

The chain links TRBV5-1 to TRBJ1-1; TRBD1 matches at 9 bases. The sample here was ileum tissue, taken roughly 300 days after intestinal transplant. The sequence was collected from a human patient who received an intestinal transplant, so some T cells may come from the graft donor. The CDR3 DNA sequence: TGCGCCAGCAGCGCGCGGACAGGGGACCCCACTGAAGCTTTCTTT. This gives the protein CASSARTGDPTEAFF.